Listed below are T cell receptor beta chains from one sample, sequenced in a study of blood T cell repertoires in COVID-19. Clones were sequenced by immunoSEQ multiplex PCR, and TCRdb holds only the in-frame ones, with some missing. The sample holds around 300,000 clones, around 90% seen once. The sample taken for sequencing was PBMCs or T cells enriched from blood (not recorded which). Receptor source: a woman between 18 and 30 years old with acute COVID-19. CDR3s include the opening cysteine and the closing phenylalanine or tryptophan. The order of the fields is clone size, D gene, V gene, CDR3 length, J gene, CDR3 protein, CDR3 DNA. The D gene is left open where the match is weak. The listing skips clone size in some rows; elsewhere it reads once, few, many or a size class.

NA	TRBD1	TRBV5-1	15	TRBJ1-1	CASSLADRGPTEAFF	TGCGCCAGCAGCTTGGCGGACAGGGGGCCGACTGAAGCTTTCTTT
NA	TRBD1	TRBV28	14	TRBJ1-1	CASSFIDRGTEAFF	TGTGCCAGCAGTTTCATTGACAGGGGCACTGAAGCTTTCTTT
NA	TRBD1	TRBV12-5	19	TRBJ2-6	CASGLVLGQVPSGANVLTF	TGTGCTAGTGGTTTGGTACTAGGACAGGTCCCCTCTGGGGCCAACGTCCTGACTTTC
NA	TRBD2	TRBV27	19	TRBJ2-7	CASSLSTGLAGGPSYEQYF	TGTGCCAGCAGTTTATCGACGGGACTAGCGGGAGGGCCTTCCTACGAGCAGTACTTC
NA	TRBD1	TRBV28	15	TRBJ2-7	CASSPEGQGPYEQYF	TGTGCCAGCAGTCCCGAGGGACAGGGTCCCTACGAGCAGTACTTC
NA	NA	TRBV28	15	TRBJ2-7	CASTPTAGKKREQYF	TGTGCCAGCACCCCGACGGCGGGGAAAAAGCGCGAGCAGTACTTC
NA	NA	TRBV15	18	TRBJ2-4	CATSRGRFGIRPKNIQYF	TGTGCCACCAGCAGAGGACGCTTCGGGATTCGGCCCAAAAACATTCAGTACTTC
NA	NA	TRBV18	13	TRBJ2-7	CASSRARSYEQYF	TGTGCCAGCTCACGGGCCCGCTCCTACGAGCAGTACTTC
NA	TRBD2	TRBV9	13	TRBJ2-1	CASSHGGGYEQFF	TGTGCCAGCAGCCACGGGGGAGGGTATGAGCAGTTCTTC
NA	TRBD1	TRBV29-1	14	TRBJ2-5	CSVGLTGDVETQYF	TGCAGCGTTGGCCTGACAGGGGATGTGGAGACCCAGTACTTC
NA	NA	TRBV27	19	TRBJ2-7	CASSLGWNRQFEGPYEQYF	TGTGCCAGCAGCCTGGGGTGGAACCGCCAGTTCGAGGGTCCCTACGAGCAGTACTTC
NA	NA	TRBV28	17	TRBJ1-6	CASSFVKRDLSNSPLHF	TGTGCCAGCAGTTTCGTTAAGAGGGACTTAAGTAATTCACCCCTCCACTTT
NA	TRBD1	TRBV28	15	TRBJ1-4	CASSSGQAFNEKLFF	TGTGCCAGCAGTAGTGGACAGGCCTTTAATGAAAAACTGTTTTTT
NA	NA	TRBV6-5	13	TRBJ1-2	CASSYARDYGYTF	TGTGCCAGCAGTTACGCCAGGGACTATGGCTACACCTTC
NA	NA	TRBV4-1	16	TRBJ2-7	CASSQDLTGVAYEQYF	TGCGCCAGCAGCCAAGATCTAACGGGAGTTGCGTACGAGCAGTACTTC
NA	NA	TRBV28	12	TRBJ1-1	CASSDRGTEAFF	TGTGCCAGCAGCGATCGCGGGACTGAAGCTTTCTTT
NA	NA	TRBV2	17	TRBJ2-6	CASRKVSESSGANVLTF	TGTGCCAGCAGGAAGGTTAGCGAAAGCTCTGGGGCCAACGTCCTGACTTTC
NA	NA	TRBV21-1	16	TRBJ1-1	CASSATKGQGNTEAFF	TGTGCCAGCAGCGCAACAAAGGGACAGGGCAACACTGAAGCTTTCTTT
NA	NA	TRBV5-1	15	TRBJ2-7	CASSAGGGLFHEQYF	TGCGCCAGCAGCGCTGGAGGAGGACTCTTCCACGAGCAGTACTTC
once	NA	TRBV7-2	11	TRBJ2-3	CASLGTDTQYF	TGTGCCAGCCTTGGCACAGATACGCAGTATTTT
NA	TRBD2	TRBV3-1/TRBV3-2	17	TRBJ2-1	CASSQVTTSGRNNEQFF	TGTGCCAGCAGCCAAGTCACTACTAGCGGGAGGAACAATGAGCAGTTCTTC
once	NA	TRBV5-8	10	TRBJ2-7	CASSFVEQYF	TGTGCCAGCAGCTTCGTCGAGCAGTACTTC
NA	NA	TRBV25-1	14	TRBJ1-5	CASSEKQPGQPQHF	TGTGCCAGCAGTGAGAAGCAGCCAGGGCAGCCCCAGCATTTT
NA	TRBD2	TRBV6-1	16	TRBJ2-3	CASSEWRTGGADTQYF	TGTGCCAGCAGTGAATGGAGGACTGGGGGGGCAGATACGCAGTATTTT
NA	TRBD2	TRBV28	15	TRBJ2-1	CASRVLAGVYNEQFF	TGTGCCAGCAGGGTTTTAGCGGGAGTTTACAATGAGCAGTTCTTC
NA	NA	TRBV6-6	16	TRBJ1-3	CASSPGSFISGNTIYF	TGTGCCAGCAGTCCCGGGAGTTTTATCTCTGGAAACACCATATATTTT
NA	TRBD1	TRBV5-1	16	TRBJ1-3	CASSSTHRGTGNTIYF	TGCGCCAGCAGCTCAACCCACAGGGGTACTGGAAACACCATATATTTT
NA	NA	TRBV7-3	15	TRBJ1-1	CASSLNGRENTEAFF	TGTGCCAGCAGCTTAAATGGCAGGGAGAACACTGAAGCTTTCTTT
NA	TRBD1	TRBV7-2	14	TRBJ1-2	CASSRGQGGYGYTF	TGTGCCAGCAGCCGGGGACAGGGGGGCTATGGCTACACCTTC
NA	TRBD1	TRBV5-1	14	TRBJ1-1	CASTGGTVNTEAFF	TGCGCCAGCACCGGAGGGACAGTGAACACTGAAGCTTTCTTT
NA	NA	TRBV29-1	12	TRBJ1-2	CSVGETAYGYTF	TGCAGCGTTGGGGAGACGGCTTATGGCTACACCTTC
once	TRBD2	TRBV5-4	18	TRBJ2-3	CASSLERLAGGRTDTQYF	TGTGCCAGCAGCTTGGAAAGACTAGCGGGTGGGAGGACAGATACGCAGTATTTT
NA	NA	TRBV25-1	14	TRBJ1-6	CASSSQALGSPLHF	TGTGCCAGCAGTTCACAGGCGTTGGGTTCACCCCTCCACTTT
NA	NA	TRBV10-3	17	TRBJ1-2	CAISDVVRRETNYGYTF	TGTGCCATCAGTGACGTCGTTCGCAGGGAAACTAACTATGGCTACACCTTC
few	NA	TRBV5-1	16	TRBJ1-2	CASSLQGTGDLYGYTF	TGCGCCAGCAGCTTGCAGGGCACCGGAGACCTCTATGGCTACACCTTC
NA	NA	TRBV28	14	TRBJ1-4	CASRAQGFNEKLFF	TGTGCCAGCAGGGCCCAGGGGTTTAATGAAAAACTGTTTTTT
NA	NA	TRBV27	13	TRBJ1-1	CASSLSYRVEAFF	TGTGCCAGCAGTTTATCTTACAGGGTTGAAGCTTTCTTT
NA	NA	TRBV4-2	16	TRBJ2-2	CASSQVRGGNTGELFF	TGTGCCAGCAGCCAAGTCAGAGGCGGTAACACCGGGGAGCTGTTTTTT
NA	NA	TRBV11-2	13	TRBJ1-2	CASSLNMNYGYTF	TGTGCCAGCAGTTTGAACATGAACTATGGCTACACCTTC
NA	NA	TRBV6-2/TRBV6-3	16	TRBJ2-6	CASSYGRGSGANVLTF	TGTGCCAGCAGTTACGGCAGGGGATCTGGGGCCAACGTCCTGACTTTC
few	TRBD2	TRBV6-1	16	TRBJ2-7	CASSEGPSGSYYEQYF	TGTGCCAGCAGTGAAGGTCCTAGCGGGAGTTACTACGAGCAGTACTTC
once	NA	TRBV11-3	16	TRBJ2-5	CASSEFKVPPQETQYF	TGTGCCAGCAGCGAGTTTAAAGTTCCACCCCAAGAGACCCAGTACTTC